This T cell receptor (beta chain) was observed in a study of CD8+ T cells in alopecia areata. Extracted from the samples, RNA was reverse transcribed into cDNA to serve as the sequencing template. Only in-frame clones appear in the TCRdb table, and some are missing; sequencing was by immunoSEQ multiplex PCR. The sample holds more than 90,000 clones, roughly 60% seen once. The sample's treatment: oral pan-JAK inhibitor, 5-10 mg twice daily. Sequenced material: CD8+ T cells sorted from blood, taken at roughly week 58, from a patient treated with tofacitinib. The origin of this receptor is a human donor with alopecia areata.

CDR3 bases: TGTGCCATCTACCGAGACAGGTTGAACTATGGCTACACCTTC. It is translated as CAIYRDRLNYGYTF. The chain has TRBV10-3 and TRBJ1-2; D possibly corresponds to TRBD1 (6 bases). Germline CDR1 and CDR2: ENHRY and SYGVKD. This CDR3 is 14 amino acids long. V was cut by 8 bases and J by 2 bases, with 15 bases left in between.